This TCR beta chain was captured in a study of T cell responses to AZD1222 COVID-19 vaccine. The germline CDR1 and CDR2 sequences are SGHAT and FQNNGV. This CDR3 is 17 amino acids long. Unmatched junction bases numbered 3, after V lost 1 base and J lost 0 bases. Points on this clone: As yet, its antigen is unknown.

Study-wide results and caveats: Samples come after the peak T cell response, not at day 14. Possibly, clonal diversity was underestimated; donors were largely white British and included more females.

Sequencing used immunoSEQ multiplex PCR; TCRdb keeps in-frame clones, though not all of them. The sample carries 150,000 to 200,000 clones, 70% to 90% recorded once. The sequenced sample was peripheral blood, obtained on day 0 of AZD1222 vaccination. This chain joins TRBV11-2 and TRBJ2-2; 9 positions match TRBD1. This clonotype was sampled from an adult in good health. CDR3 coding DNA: TGTGCCAGCAGCTTAGGAACAGGGGGCGCGAACACCGGGGAGCTGTTTTTT. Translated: CASSLGTGGANTGELFF.